This T cell receptor beta chain was sequenced in a study of cytomegalovirus exposure and HLA in healthy donors. With regard to this clone: Its antigen is unknown.

Study-wide findings and caveats: Among TCR sequences, most were rare, though some public TCRs appeared in many donors.

There are 13 residues in the CDR3. Looked up from germline, CDR1 is MDHEN and CDR2 is SYDVKM. V dropped 3 bases and J dropped 4 bases, with 9 bases sitting between them. The PCR was carried out with 60 Vbeta primers and 13 Jbeta primers. Generated by immunoSEQ multiplex PCR, the TCRdb table keeps only in-frame clones and is missing some. The sample contains around 170,000 clones, around 78% of which appear only once. The chain couples TRBV28 to TRBJ1-2; D uncertain. Sample: PBMCs. This receptor was taken from a man aged 18 to 35 in good health and CMV-seronegative. CDR3 coding DNA: TGTGCCAGCAGTTTCTCCAACAGCTATGGCTACACCTTC. Translated, it gives CASSFSNSYGYTF.